One and the same sample provided the 31 T cell receptor beta chains below, sequenced in a study of blood T cell repertoires in COVID-19. TCRdb keeps only in-frame clones here, not all; method: immunoSEQ multiplex PCR. Of 300,000 to 400,000 clones in the sample, 70% to 90% were seen once. The sequenced material came from PBMCs or T cells enriched from blood (not recorded which). The receptors shown here come from a woman younger than 45 with acute COVID-19.

The J gene is TRBJ2-3, the V gene TRBV3-1 (or the pseudogene TRBV3-2); the D is unclear. The V end was cut by 4 bases, the J end by 2 bases, with 7 bases between. Germline CDR1 LGHDT, CDR2 YNNKEL (reference sequence). The CDR3 length is 13 residues. As DNA, the CDR3 is TGTGCCAGCAGCCGAGTACCCACAGATACGCAGTATTTT. Translation: CASSRVPTDTQYF.

Here the CDR3 DNA reads TGTGCCATCAGCCCGGGACAGGGTAGGGCTGAAGCTTTCTTT. Protein product: CAISPGQGRAEAFF. This rearrangement joins TRBV10-3 to TRBJ1-1, with 9 nucleotides matching TRBD1. This CDR3 has 14 amino acids. Germline-derived CDR1 and CDR2 are ENHRY and SYGVKD. V gave up 6 bases and J gave up 6 bases; unmatched junction bases: 8.

The gene calls are TRBV4-1 and TRBJ2-5, with 8 bases fitting TRBD2. Trimming cost V 1 base and J 5 bases; bases outside gene matches: 9. CDR1 and CDR2 from the germline V gene are MGHRA and YSYEKL. The CDR3 loop spans 16 amino acids. The CDR3 here is CASSQVAGSGGETQYF. CDR3 DNA sequence: TGCGCCAGCAGCCAAGTCGCAGGCTCGGGGGGGGAGACCCAGTACTTC.

The rearrangement links TRBV25-1 to TRBJ2-5, with D unresolved. Germline values: CDR1 MGHDK, CDR2 SYGVNS. The CDR3 totals 10 residues. Trimming took 8 bases from V and 4 from J, leaving 5 bases between them. The CDR3 DNA follows: TGTGCCAGCCACGGAGAGACCCAGTACTTC. This sequence encodes CASHGETQYF. Supplemented by reference TRBV25-1 and TRBJ2-5, the full variable domain reads EADIYQTPRYLVIGTGKKITLECSQTMGHDKMYWYQQDPGMELHLIHYSYGVNSTEKGDLSSESTVSRIRTEHFPLTLESARPSHTSQYLCASHGETQYFGPGTRLLVL.

The chain has TRBV6-2 or TRBV6-3 and TRBJ2-7; 7 positions match TRBD1. The CDR3 spans 14 residues. Germline CDR1 is MNHEY and CDR2 is SVGEGT. The V segment lost 6 bases and the J segment 3 bases; nucleotides outside the gene matches: 8. The CDR3 DNA sequence: TGTGCCAGCAGCGACAGGGATAAGTTCTACGAGCAGTACTTC. Its translation is CASSDRDKFYEQYF.

The V call is TRBV11-2, the J call TRBJ2-7, with 7 bases lining up with TRBD2. This CDR3 contains 13 residues. Per the germline V gene, CDR1 is SGHAT and CDR2 is FQNNGV. The V segment lost 1 base and the J segment 7 bases; nucleotides outside the gene matches: 4. The CDR3 DNA follows: TGTGCCAGCAGCTTAGGACTAGCACGAGAGCAGTACTTC. Its protein is CASSLGLAREQYF.

This chain uses TRBV19 with TRBJ1-6, with TRBD1 matching 8 bases. This CDR3 is built from 17 residues. Germline CDR1 is LNHDA and CDR2 is SQIVND (reference sequence). V shed 5 bases, J shed 10 bases, and the junction held 16 bases outside the gene matches. The CDR3 DNA reads as TGTGCCAGTAGTGCCCCCAGCAGGGGGCTGCTTGGGTCACCCCTCCACTTT. As protein: CASSAPSRGLLGSPLHF.

J is TRBJ1-2 and V is TRBV3-1 (or the pseudogene TRBV3-2); TRBD1 aligns across 8 bases. CDR1 is LGHDT, CDR2 YNNKEL, per germline (reference sequence). The J segment lost 4 bases and the V segment lost 1 base, leaving 14 bases of the junction unmatched. The CDR3 sequence is 18 residues long. The CDR3 DNA is TGTGCCAGCAGCCAAGGAGTCGGACAGGGAGGCAAGGGCTATGGCTACACCTTC. Its translation is CASSQGVGQGGKGYGYTF.

As regards this clone: The sample has other DNA sequences that encode this CDR3 too. The rearrangement joins TRBV6-1 to TRBJ1-2; a possible D gene is TRBD1 (5 bases). The CDR3 contains 13 residues. The V gene's germline CDR1 is MNHNS and CDR2 SASEGT. Trimming stripped 3 bases from V and 5 bases from J, with 10 bases between. The DNA of the CDR3 is TGTGCCAGCAGTGACCGGGGACTGTATGGCTACACCTTC. It encodes CASSDRGLYGYTF.

This chain joins TRBV19 and TRBJ2-7; the D gene is possibly TRBD2 (5 bases). Trimming stripped 5 bases from V and 3 bases from J, with 17 bases between. The germline CDR1 and CDR2 sequences are LNHDA and SQIVND (reference sequence). The CDR3 runs to 15 residues. The CDR3 DNA is TGTGCCAGTAGTCCTTCCGGACTCCTCGACTACGAGCAGTACTTC. As protein: CASSPSGLLDYEQYF.

This clone was seen only once. The rearrangement uses TRBV30 and TRBJ1-5; TRBD1 is a possible D gene (6 bases). The germline CDR1 and CDR2 sequences are GTSNPN and SVGIG (reference sequence). V was cut by 2 bases and J by 9 bases, with 14 bases left in between. The CDR3 length is 13 residues. As DNA, the CDR3 is TGTGCCTGGAGTCCCTCAGGGGATCGGCCCCAGCATTTT. Translation gives CAWSPSGDRPQHF.

The chain couples TRBV5-3 to TRBJ1-1, with D uncertain. TRBV5-3 qualifies as an ORF whose function is uncertain. The ends were cut back, 5 bases at V and 8 bases at J, with 13 bases in the middle. This CDR3 is built from 12 residues. CDR3 residues: CARRPNTKEAFF. CDR3 nucleotides: TGTGCCAGAAGACCCAATACAAAGGAAGCTTTCTTT.

V is TRBV6-7 and J is TRBJ2-4, with TRBD1 matching over 7 bases. TRBV6-7 is an ORF for which the function is uncertain. The CDR3 extends over 18 amino acids. Trimming cost V 4 bases and J 5 bases; bases outside gene matches: 17. The chain's CDR3 is CASSFLTSHRGRENIQYF. CDR3 nucleotides: TGTGCCAGCAGTTTTCTAACCAGCCACAGGGGCAGAGAAAACATTCAGTACTTC.

Only a few counts were recorded for this clone. The V and J genes are TRBV6-1 and TRBJ1-4; TRBD1 aligns across 12 bases. Germline CDR1 is MNHNS and CDR2 is SASEGT. Unmatched junction bases numbered 6, after V lost 1 base and J lost 6 bases. The CDR3 spans 17 residues. The CDR3 nucleotides read TGTGCCAGCAGTGAAGTGGGGACAGGGGGCGAAGATGAAAAACTGTTTTTT. This gives the protein CASSEVGTGGEDEKLFF.

This clone came up a few times. J is TRBJ1-2 and V is TRBV10-1; 9 positions match TRBD1. Germline lookup yields CDR1 WNHNN and CDR2 SYGVQD (reference sequence). Trimming at V came to 6 bases and at J to 5 bases, leaving 4 bases not matched to a gene. The CDR3 is 13 residues long. The CDR3 coding sequence is TGCGCCAGCAGCAGGGACAGGGAGTATGGCTACACCTTC. Translated: CASSRDREYGYTF.

The chain couples TRBV6-5 to TRBJ2-5; TRBD1 agrees at 9 bases. The V gene's germline CDR1 is MNHEY and CDR2 SVGAGI. This CDR3 is built from 13 residues. V gave up 5 bases and J gave up 5 bases; unmatched junction bases: 3. This CDR3 reads CASSRDRGETQYF. The CDR3 DNA is TGTGCCAGCAGTCGAGACAGGGGGGAGACCCAGTACTTC.

The chain links TRBV5-1 to TRBJ2-3, with 10 bases fitting TRBD1. Germline V CDR1 and CDR2: SGHRS, YFSETQ. This CDR3 spans 16 amino acids. V dropped 4 bases and J dropped 3; count of bases not matched to a gene: 8. The CDR3 DNA follows: TGCGCCAGCAGCCTGCGACAGGGGGCCAGGACAGATACGCAGTATTTT. Protein sequence: CASSLRQGARTDTQYF.

This chain uses TRBV6-1 with TRBJ2-1; D is unresolved. V was clipped by 3 bases and J by 7 bases, with 10 bases between them. Germline lookup yields CDR1 MNHNS and CDR2 SASEGT. The CDR3 has 13 amino acids. CDR3 region: CASSDVLSNEQFF. The CDR3 DNA is TGTGCCAGCAGTGACGTCCTTAGTAATGAGCAGTTCTTC.

This chain joins TRBV12-5 and TRBJ1-4; maybe TRBD1 (5 bases). The germline V gene has CDR1 LGHNT and CDR2 FRNRAP. This CDR3 spans 15 amino acids. Trimming removed 3 bases at V and 8 bases at J, with 16 bases between. The chain's CDR3 is CASGFGAVRREKLFF. DNA for the CDR3: TGTGCTAGTGGTTTTGGGGCAGTTCGGCGCGAAAAACTGTTTTTT.

In DNA form, the CDR3 reads TGTGCCTGGAGTGGGGCAGGGAATCAGCCCCAGCATTTT. Protein: CAWSGAGNQPQHF. The rearrangement joins TRBV30 to TRBJ1-5, with D perhaps TRBD1 (5 bases). Germline CDR1 reads GTSNPN; CDR2 reads SVGIG (reference sequence). This CDR3 spans 13 amino acids. Trimming shortened V by 1 base and J by 4 bases, and 8 bases separated the two germline ends.

The chain is built from TRBV27 and TRBJ2-7, with 13 bases fitting TRBD2. The CDR3 has 17 residues. V trimming: 1 base; J trimming: 7 bases; junction bases outside the gene matches: 10. Germline V gene sequence: CDR1 MNHEY, CDR2 SMNVEV (reference sequence). The CDR3, as DNA: TGTGCCAGCAGTTTATTTACTAGCGGGGGGGGTTTGTATGAGCAGTACTTC. Translating it yields CASSLFTSGGGLYEQYF.

The chain has TRBV5-6 and TRBJ1-2, with D perhaps matching TRBD1 (6 bases). The CDR3 contains 14 residues. The germline V gene has CDR1 SGHDT and CDR2 YYEEEE. Trimming left V 0 bases short and J 6 bases short, with 12 bases between. CDR3 amino acids: CASSLAGARDGYTF. DNA of the CDR3: TGTGCCAGCAGCTTGGCAGGGGCCAGGGATGGCTACACCTTC. The variable domain in full, with the rest retrieved from reference TRBV5-6 and TRBJ1-2, is DAGVTQSPTHLIKTRGQQVTLRCSPKSGHDTVSWYQQALGQGPQFIFQYYEEEERQRGNFPDRFSGHQFPNYSSELNVNALLLGDSALYLCASSLAGARDGYTFGSGTRLTVV.

This clone was picked up one time. In the same sample, other DNA sequences code for this CDR3. This chain connects TRBV5-1 to TRBJ1-1; tentatively, D is TRBD1 (5 bases). Per the germline V gene, CDR1 is SGHRS and CDR2 is YFSETQ. The ends were cut back, 0 bases at V and 1 base at J, with 7 bases in the middle. The CDR3 covers 14 residues. The CDR3 reads CASSLGRANTEAFF. DNA for the CDR3: TGCGCCAGCAGCTTGGGCAGGGCGAACACTGAAGCTTTCTTT.

The chain couples TRBV4-1 to TRBJ1-5; D might be TRBD1 (6 bases). The germline V gene has CDR1 MGHRA and CDR2 YSYEKL. Trimming removed 3 bases from V and 2 bases from J, with 14 bases in between. The CDR3 length is 16 residues. CDR3: CASSQETGLGNQPQHF. In DNA form, the CDR3 reads TGCGCCAGCAGCCAGGAAACAGGGTTGGGCAATCAGCCCCAGCATTTT.

The chain recombines TRBV20-1 with TRBJ1-1; possibly TRBD1 for D (5 bases). V was clipped by 0 bases and J by 8 bases, with 7 bases between them. CDR1 and CDR2 from the germline V gene are DFQATT and SNEGSKA (reference sequence). This CDR3 spans 11 amino acids. The CDR3 DNA sequence: TGCAGTGCTAGAGAAAAGGGGGAAGCTTTCTTT. This codes for CSAREKGEAFF.

The chain uses TRBV11-2 and TRBJ2-7, with TRBD1 matching over 7 bases. The trim removed 3 bases at V and 4 bases at J, leaving 6 bases unmatched. This CDR3 has 14 residues. Germline V lookup: CDR1 SGHAT, CDR2 FQNNGV. CDR3 in amino acids: CASSFSTTGYEQYF. CDR3 nucleotides: TGTGCCAGCAGCTTCTCCACGACAGGGTACGAGCAGTACTTC.

This chain uses TRBV4-3 with TRBJ2-1, with TRBD1 matching over 12 bases. CDR1 and CDR2 from the germline V gene are LGHNA and YSLEER. The trim removed 0 bases at V and 9 bases at J, leaving 6 bases unmatched. This CDR3 comprises 16 residues. CDR3 sequence reads: CASSQDIGTGGREQFF. CDR3 sequence (DNA): TGCGCCAGCAGCCAAGATATTGGGACAGGGGGCCGTGAGCAGTTCTTC.

This clone was seen more than once but under ten times. The genes are TRBV2 and TRBJ1-4; no clear D gene. The germline V and J ends were trimmed by 4 bases and 6 bases, with 9 bases remaining between them. Germline V gene lookup returns CDR1 SNHLY and CDR2 FYNNEI. This CDR3 has 13 amino acids. The CDR3 reads CASSVGEHEKLFF. The CDR3 coding sequence is TGTGCCAGCAGTGTCGGGGAACATGAAAAACTGTTTTTT.

The chain is built from TRBV24-1 and TRBJ2-3, with 12 bases lining up with TRBD2. The trim removed 4 bases at V and 3 bases at J, leaving 7 bases unmatched. The V gene's germline CDR1 is KGHDR and CDR2 SFDVKD. The CDR3 has 17 amino acids. The CDR3 sequence: CATSDRTSGEATDTQYF. CDR3 nucleotides: TGTGCCACCAGTGACCGGACTAGCGGGGAAGCTACAGATACGCAGTATTTT.

The chain recombines TRBV20-1 with TRBJ1-5, with 10 bases fitting TRBD1. V lost 3 bases to trimming and J lost 4 bases; unmatched junction nucleotides: 3. Germline CDR1 and CDR2: DFQATT and SNEGSKA (reference sequence). The CDR3 contains 14 residues. CDR3 DNA: TGCAGTGCTAGTTGGACAGGGGGGAATCAGCCCCAGCATTTT. It yields the protein CSASWTGGNQPQHF.

The J gene is TRBJ1-4, the V gene TRBV29-1; 8 bases line up with TRBD1. Trimming took 7 bases from V and 3 from J; bases not matched to a gene: 4. CDR3 length: 13 residues. From germline, CDR1 is SQVTM and CDR2 ANQGSEA. The DNA of the CDR3 is TGCAGCGCTGGGGACAGGTCTAATGAAAAACTGTTTTTT. This translates into CSAGDRSNEKLFF.